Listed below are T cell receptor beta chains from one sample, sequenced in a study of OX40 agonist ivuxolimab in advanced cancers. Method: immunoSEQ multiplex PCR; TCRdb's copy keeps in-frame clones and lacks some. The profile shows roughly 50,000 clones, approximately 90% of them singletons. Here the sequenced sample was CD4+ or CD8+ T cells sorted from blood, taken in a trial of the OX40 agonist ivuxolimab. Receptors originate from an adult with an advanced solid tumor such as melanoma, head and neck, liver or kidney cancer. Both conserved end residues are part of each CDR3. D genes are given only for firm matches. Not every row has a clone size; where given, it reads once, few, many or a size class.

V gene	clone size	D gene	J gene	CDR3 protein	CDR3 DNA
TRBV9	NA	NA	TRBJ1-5	CASSVEGHGGQPQHF	TGTGCCAGCAGCGTAGAGGGGCACGGGGGTCAGCCCCAGCATTTT
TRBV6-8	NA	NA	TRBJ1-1	CASIRGWEGKNTEAFF	TGTGCCAGCATTCGGGGATGGGAAGGCAAGAACACTGAAGCTTTCTTT
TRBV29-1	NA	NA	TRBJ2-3	CSVHSRGSTDTQYF	TGCAGCGTCCATTCCCGGGGGAGCACAGATACGCAGTATTTT
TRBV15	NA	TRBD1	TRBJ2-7	CATSLGQGYSYEQYF	TGTGCCACCAGCTTGGGACAGGGGTATTCCTACGAGCAGTACTTC
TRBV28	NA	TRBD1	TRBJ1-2	CASSLFGTGGTHGYTF	TGTGCCAGCAGTCTTTTCGGGACAGGGGGGACCCATGGCTACACCTTC
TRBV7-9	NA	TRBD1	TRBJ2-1	CASSSTGEDEQFF	TGTGCCAGCAGCTCGACAGGGGAGGATGAGCAGTTCTTC
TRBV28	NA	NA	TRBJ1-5	CASSPGVQPQHF	TGTGCCAGCAGTCCCGGGGTTCAGCCCCAGCATTTT
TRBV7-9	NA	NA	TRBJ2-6	CASSFPFPSPNVLTF	TGTGCCAGCAGCTTCCCATTCCCCTCCCCCAACGTCCTGACTTTC
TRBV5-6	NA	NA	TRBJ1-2	CASSLGQIIGLDGYTF	TGTGCCAGCAGCTTGGGACAGATCATTGGATTGGATGGCTACACCTTC
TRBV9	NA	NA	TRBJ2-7	CASSARSYEQYF	TGTGCCAGCAGCGCCCGGAGTTACGAGCAGTACTTC
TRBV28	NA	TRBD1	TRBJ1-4	CASRWTGAKGDEKLFF	TGTGCCAGCAGATGGACAGGGGCAAAAGGGGATGAAAAACTGTTTTTT
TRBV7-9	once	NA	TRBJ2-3	CASSPRGRPSTDTQYF	TGTGCCAGCAGCCCCCGGGGAAGACCGAGCACAGATACGCAGTATTTT
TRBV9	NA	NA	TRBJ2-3	CASSFTSDTQYF	TGTGCCAGCAGCTTTACGTCAGATACGCAGTATTTT
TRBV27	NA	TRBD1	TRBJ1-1	CASSPLPGQGALKAFF	TGTGCCAGCAGCCCCTTACCGGGACAGGGGGCTCTTAAAGCTTTCTTT
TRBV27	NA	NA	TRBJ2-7	CASSLSGPREQYF	TGTGCCAGCAGTTTAAGTGGCCCCCGTGAGCAGTACTTC
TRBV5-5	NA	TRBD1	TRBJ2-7	CASSLWGQGANEQYF	TGTGCCAGCAGCTTGTGGGGACAGGGGGCCAACGAGCAGTACTTC
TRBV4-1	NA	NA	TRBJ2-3	CASSHLQPDTQYF	TGCGCCAGCAGCCACCTACAGCCAGATACGCAGTATTTT
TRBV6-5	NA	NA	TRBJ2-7	CASSTGLGYEQYF	TGTGCCAGCAGCACGGGACTCGGCTACGAGCAGTACTTC
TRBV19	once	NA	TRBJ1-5	CASRISSGGPNQPQHF	TGTGCCAGTAGGATAAGCTCCGGGGGCCCCAATCAGCCCCAGCATTTT
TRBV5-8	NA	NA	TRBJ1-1	CASSLDSGGDTEAFF	TGTGCCAGCAGCTTGGACTCGGGGGGTGACACTGAAGCTTTCTTT
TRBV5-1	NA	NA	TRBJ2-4	CASSFGPGAKNIQYF	TGCGCCAGCAGCTTCGGCCCGGGGGCCAAAAACATTCAGTACTTC
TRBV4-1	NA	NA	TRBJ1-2	CASSQVGSGRDGYTF	TGCGCCAGCAGCCAAGTTGGAAGCGGGCGTGATGGCTACACCTTC
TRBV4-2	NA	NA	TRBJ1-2	CASSQSASETFYGYTF	TGTGCCAGCAGCCAATCTGCCTCCGAGACCTTCTATGGCTACACCTTC
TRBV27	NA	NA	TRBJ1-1	CASSLSEGTEAFF	TGTGCCAGCAGTTTATCAGAAGGGACCGAAGCTTTCTTT
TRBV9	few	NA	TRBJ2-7	CASSVDPGGSYEQYF	TGTGCCAGCAGCGTAGATCCAGGCGGGTCCTACGAGCAGTACTTC
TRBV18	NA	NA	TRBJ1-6	CASSPGVESPLHF	TGTGCCAGCTCACCAGGGGTAGAATCACCCCTCCACTTT
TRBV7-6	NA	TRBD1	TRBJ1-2	CASSPTGGSNYGYTF	TGTGCCAGCAGCCCGACAGGGGGAAGTAACTATGGCTACACCTTC
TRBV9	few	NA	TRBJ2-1	CASNPYGSNEQFF	TGTGCCAGCAATCCCTACGGCAGCAATGAGCAGTTCTTC
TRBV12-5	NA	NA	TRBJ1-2	CASGLQGEEYGYTF	TGTGCTAGTGGCCTACAGGGAGAGGAGTATGGCTACACCTTC
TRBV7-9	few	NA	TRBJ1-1	CASSLGMAEAFF	TGTGCCAGCAGCTTAGGGATGGCTGAAGCTTTCTTT
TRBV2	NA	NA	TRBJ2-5	CATPGATYQETQYF	TGTGCCACCCCGGGGGCGACGTACCAAGAGACCCAGTACTTC
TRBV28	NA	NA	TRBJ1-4	CASSFGTDTNEKLFF	TGTGCCAGCAGTTTTGGTACGGATACTAATGAAAAACTGTTTTTT
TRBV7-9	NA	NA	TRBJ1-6	CASSLGNSPLHF	TGTGCCAGCAGCTTAGGTAATTCACCCCTCCACTTT
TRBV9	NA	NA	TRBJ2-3	CASSVNADTQYF	TGTGCCAGCAGCGTAAACGCAGATACGCAGTATTTT
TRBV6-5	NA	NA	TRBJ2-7	CASRVGGTNYEQYF	TGTGCCAGCAGAGTAGGGGGAACAAACTACGAGCAGTACTTC
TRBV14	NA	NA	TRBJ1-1	CASSQRTAVMNTEAFF	TGTGCCAGCAGCCAACGTACAGCCGTTATGAACACTGAAGCTTTCTTT
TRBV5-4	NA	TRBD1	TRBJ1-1	CASSLETGGLATIEAFF	TGTGCCAGCAGCTTGGAGACAGGGGGCTTGGCAACCATTGAAGCTTTCTTT
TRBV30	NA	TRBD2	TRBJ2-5	CAWSVRGGNQETQYF	TGTGCCTGGAGTGTACGGGGGGGAAACCAAGAGACCCAGTACTTC
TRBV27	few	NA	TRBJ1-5	CASSLQIGNQPQHF	TGTGCCAGCAGTTTACAAATAGGGAATCAGCCCCAGCATTTT
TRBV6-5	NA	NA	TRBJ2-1	CASSYAIYNEQFF	TGTGCCAGCAGTTACGCCATCTACAATGAGCAGTTCTTC
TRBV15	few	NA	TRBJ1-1	CATSTQRMNTEAFF	TGTGCCACCAGCACACAGAGAATGAACACTGAAGCTTTCTTT
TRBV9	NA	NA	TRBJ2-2	CASSVETGVSVGTGELFF	TGTGCCAGCAGCGTAGAGACGGGGGTGAGCGTGGGCACCGGGGAGCTGTTTTTT
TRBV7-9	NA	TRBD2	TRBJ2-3	CASSPSLAGGLSTDTQYF	TGTGCCAGCAGCCCCTCACTAGCGGGAGGCCTCAGCACAGATACGCAGTATTTT